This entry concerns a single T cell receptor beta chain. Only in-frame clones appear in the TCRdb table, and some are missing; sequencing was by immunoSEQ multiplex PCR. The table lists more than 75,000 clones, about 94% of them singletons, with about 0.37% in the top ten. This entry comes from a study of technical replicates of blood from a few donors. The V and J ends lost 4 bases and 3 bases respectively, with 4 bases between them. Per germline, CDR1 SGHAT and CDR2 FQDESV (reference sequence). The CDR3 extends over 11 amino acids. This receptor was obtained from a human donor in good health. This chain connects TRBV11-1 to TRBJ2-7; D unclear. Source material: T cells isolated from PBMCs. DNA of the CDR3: TGTGCCAGCAGCTACGGCTACGAGCAGTACTTC. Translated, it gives CASSYGYEQYF.